This T cell receptor beta chain was recovered during a study of blood T cell repertoires in COVID-19. Per germline, CDR1 MNHNS and CDR2 SASEGT. The CDR3 contains 16 residues. V was cut by 1 base and J by 3 bases, with 15 bases left in between. In the study's own analysis: The assay estimated nucleated cells by amplifying reference gene primers. Sequencing was performed with immunoSEQ multiplex PCR; in TCRdb, only in-frame clones are kept and a portion is missing. That table furnishes V, J and clone size, whereas the DNA furnished D and trimming. The sample gives 59,000 or so clones, around four fifths of which show up once; over 4.5% is in the top ten.

The clonotype originates from a human donor in a cohort sampled during active COVID-19. The V call is TRBV6-1, the J call TRBJ1-2, with D perhaps matching TRBD1 (5 bases). The source material was peripheral blood. This CDR3 is CASSEVAGWKDYGYTF. CDR3 bases: TGTGCCAGCAGTGAAGTAGCAGGGTGGAAGGACTATGGCTACACCTTC.